This TCR beta chain was retrieved from a study of CD8 T cells in Susac syndrome. The RNA, roughly 0.5 to 1 ug, was put through reverse transcription using random hexamers. One entry per CDR3 protein results from TCRdb running MiXCR on the immunoSEQ multiplex PCR reads. The sample holds some 130,000 distinct CDR3 sequences; 85% to 95% are singletons and the top ten take approximately 0.17%. Germline CDR1 and CDR2: MNHEY and SVGAGI. The CDR3 covers 15 residues. Losses at the gene ends were 8 bases for V and 9 bases for J; bases not matched to a gene: 16. Sequencing of TCR beta drew on CD8+ and CD4+ T cells from blood. The patients with Susac syndrome were individuals who fulfilled the recently defined diagnostic criteria for disease that was either definite or probable.

V usage is TRBV6-5 and J usage is TRBJ2-1; 7 nucleotides match TRBD1. This sequence was found in a human donor with Susac syndrome. The specimen sequenced was CD8+ T cells from PBMCs. The CDR3 bases are TGTGCCAGCGAACGGACAGGTGCTCTAGGGATTGAGCAGTTCTTC. Its protein is CASERTGALGIEQFF.